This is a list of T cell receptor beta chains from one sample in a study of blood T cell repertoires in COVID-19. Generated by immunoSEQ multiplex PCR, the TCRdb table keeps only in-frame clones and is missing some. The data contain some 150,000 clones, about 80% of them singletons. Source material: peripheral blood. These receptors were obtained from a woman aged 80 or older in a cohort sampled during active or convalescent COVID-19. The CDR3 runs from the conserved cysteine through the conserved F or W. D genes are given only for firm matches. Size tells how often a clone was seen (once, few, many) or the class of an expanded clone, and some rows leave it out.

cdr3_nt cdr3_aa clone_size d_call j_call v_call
TGTGCCAGGTTGGGACAGGGGAACACCGGGGAGCTGTTTTTT CARLGQGNTGELFF NA TRBD1 TRBJ2-2 TRBV2
TGTGCCAGCAGCGTGGTGGCTGTAAACACTGAAGCTTTCTTT CASSVVAVNTEAFF NA NA TRBJ1-1 TRBV7-9
TGCGCCAGCAGCCAAGTGGTACAGGGCAAAAACATTCAGTACTTC CASSQVVQGKNIQYF NA NA TRBJ2-4 TRBV4-3
TGTGCCAGCAGCCTTGATCAGGGCAAAGCCAAAAACATTCAGTACTTC CASSLDQGKAKNIQYF NA NA TRBJ2-4 TRBV9
TGTGCCAGCAGCTTCTCAGGGGGCGGGTTGGCCGGGGAGCTGTTTTTT CASSFSGGGLAGELFF NA TRBD1 TRBJ2-2 TRBV5-6
TGTGCCAGCAGCTCCCGACAGGCCCTTGGCTACACCTTC CASSSRQALGYTF few NA TRBJ1-2 TRBV5-6
TGTGCCAGCAGTTATGATGGGGCCCGTGAAGCTTTCTTT CASSYDGAREAFF NA NA TRBJ1-1 TRBV6-2/TRBV6-3
TGTGCCAGCAGTTCAACGTATTACATAACAGGGGACTATGGCTACACCTTC CASSSTYYITGDYGYTF NA TRBD1 TRBJ1-2 TRBV28
TGTGCCAGCAGCTTAGTAGGCGGGAGCCTCGGGGACACTGAAGCTTTCTTT CASSLVGGSLGDTEAFF NA NA TRBJ1-1 TRBV7-3
TGTGCCAGCAATCCGGGCGGGGGGACGAAGACCCAGTACTTC CASNPGGGTKTQYF NA TRBD2 TRBJ2-5 TRBV7-9
TGTGCCAGCAGCAGACGGACTAGCGGGGGGTACGTGCAGTTCTTC CASSRRTSGGYVQFF NA TRBD2 TRBJ2-1 TRBV13
TGTGCCAGCAGCTTACGCGCTAGCTCCTACAATGAGCAGTTCTTC CASSLRASSYNEQFF NA NA TRBJ2-1 TRBV7-3
TGTGCCAGCAGCTACCTTAGCGGGGGGGCGGCAGATACGCAGTATTTT CASSYLSGGAADTQYF NA TRBD2 TRBJ2-3 TRBV7-3
TGTGCCAGCAGCCGACTAGCGGGAGACGTAGGGGCCCAGTACTTC CASSRLAGDVGAQYF NA TRBD2 TRBJ2-5 TRBV6-5
TGCGCCAGCAGCATCGGACAGGTCGGCGGTAATGAAAAACTGTTTTTT CASSIGQVGGNEKLFF NA TRBD1 TRBJ1-4 TRBV5-1
TGCGCCAGCAGCGTAACAGGATACCAAGAGACCCAGTACTTC CASSVTGYQETQYF NA NA TRBJ2-5 TRBV5-1
TGTGCCAGCAGCCAGCGGGGGGCCGGGGCCAACGTCCTGACTTTC CASSQRGAGANVLTF few TRBD2 TRBJ2-6 TRBV28
TGCGCCAGCAGCCAGATGTCCTCGGGACAGGGGAACTATGGCTACACCTTC CASSQMSSGQGNYGYTF NA TRBD1 TRBJ1-2 TRBV4-1
TGTGCCAGCAGCCCGGCAGGGGCGCCGAATCAGCCCCAGCATTTT CASSPAGAPNQPQHF NA NA TRBJ1-5 TRBV4-2
TGTGCCAGCAGAACAGGGTTGTATAGCAATCAGCCCCAGCATTTT CASRTGLYSNQPQHF NA NA TRBJ1-5 TRBV6-5
TGTGCCAGCAGTTACTTACAGCGGAATAACTATGGCTACACCTTC CASSYLQRNNYGYTF NA NA TRBJ1-2 TRBV6-6
TGTGCCAGCAGTGAAGATTGGGGGGGGGATGAAAAACTGTTTTTT CASSEDWGGDEKLFF NA NA TRBJ1-4 TRBV6-1
TGCGCCAGCAGCTGGGATGGACAGGCTGAAGCTTTCTTT CASSWDGQAEAFF NA TRBD1 TRBJ1-1 TRBV5-1